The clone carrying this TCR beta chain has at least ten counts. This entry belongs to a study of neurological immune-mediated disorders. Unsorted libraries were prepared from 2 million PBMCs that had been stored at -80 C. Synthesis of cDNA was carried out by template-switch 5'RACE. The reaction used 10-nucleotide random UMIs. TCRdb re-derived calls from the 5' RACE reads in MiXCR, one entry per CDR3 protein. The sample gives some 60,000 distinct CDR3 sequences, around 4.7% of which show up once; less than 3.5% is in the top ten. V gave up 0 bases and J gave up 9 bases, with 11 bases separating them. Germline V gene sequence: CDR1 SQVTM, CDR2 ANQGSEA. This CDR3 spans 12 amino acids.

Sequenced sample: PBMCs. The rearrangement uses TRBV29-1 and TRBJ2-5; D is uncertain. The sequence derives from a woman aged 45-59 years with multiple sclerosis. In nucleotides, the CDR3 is TGCAGCGTTGAAGATGGGATAACGGCCCAGTACTTC. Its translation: CSVEDGITAQYF.